This passage covers 22 T cell receptor beta chains from one sample sequenced in a study of immune evolution from preneoplasia to lung adenocarcinoma. The table came from immunoSEQ multiplex PCR; TCRdb's copy has only in-frame clones and leaves some out. The sample contains about 2,500 clones, approximately 80% of which appear only once. Sequencing input: FFPE adjacent normal lung tissue. These receptors all come from a person between 70 and 80 years old with lung adenocarcinoma.

In this sample, this clone turned up once. The germline gene is not matched at one end of the junction; a read error may be the cause. The J gene is TRBJ2-5, the V gene TRBV11-2; tentatively, D is TRBD1 or TRBD2 (6 bases each). Germline loops: CDR1 SGHAT, CDR2 FQNNGV. The CDR3 runs 13 residues. The CDR3 loop reads CASSPMRGTPVDF. DNA for the CDR3: TGTGCCAGCAGCCCTATGCGCGGGACACCAGTGGACTTC. Full variable domain (outside the CDR3, taken from reference TRBV11-2 and TRBJ2-5): EAGVAQSPRYKIIEKRQSVAFWCNPISGHATLYWYQQILGQGPKLLIQFQNNGVVDDSQLPKDRFSAERLKGVDSTLKIQPAKLEDSAVYLCASSPMRGTPVDFGPGTRLLVL.

The chain combines TRBV11-1 with TRBJ2-6; 7 nucleotides align to TRBD1. The CDR3 loop spans 15 amino acids. Germline V gene data show CDR1 as SGHAT and CDR2 as FQDESV (reference sequence). Trimming took 5 bases from V and 2 from J; bases not matched to a gene: 3. Written as DNA, the CDR3 is TGTGCCAGCAGCGAAGGACAGGCTGGGGCCAACGTCCTGACTTTC. Encoded protein: CASSEGQAGANVLTF.

The gene calls are TRBV28 and TRBJ2-7, with 7 bases lining up with TRBD1. The CDR3 totals 13 residues. V shed 7 bases, J shed 2 bases, and the junction held 5 bases outside the gene matches. Germline CDR1 and CDR2: MDHEN and SYDVKM. The CDR3, as DNA: TGTGCCAGCAAGCGGACAGGTACCTACGAGCAGTACTTC. Encoded protein: CASKRTGTYEQYF. Full variable domain (rest looked up from reference TRBV28 and TRBJ2-7): DVKVTQSSRYLVKRTGEKVFLECVQDMDHENMFWYRQDPGLGLRLIYFSYDVKMKEKGDIPEGYSVSREKKERFSLILESASTNQTSMYLCASKRTGTYEQYFGPGTRLTVT.

V usage is TRBV29-1 and J usage is TRBJ2-7; D might be TRBD2 (5 bases). From germline, CDR1 is SQVTM and CDR2 ANQGSEA. V was pared by 7 bases and J by 0 bases, with 16 bases between. There are 14 residues in the CDR3. In DNA form, the CDR3 reads TGCAGCGCACCCCGACCGACTACCTCCTACGAGCAGTACTTC. It yields the protein CSAPRPTTSYEQYF.

This chain connects TRBV11-1 to TRBJ1-4; tentative D call: TRBD1 (6 bases). Looked up from germline, CDR1 is SGHAT and CDR2 is FQDESV (reference sequence). Trimming took 5 bases from V and 2 from J, leaving 9 bases between them. There are 14 residues in the CDR3. The DNA for the CDR3 is TGTGCCAGCAGCATGGGACATACTAATGAAAAACTGTTTTTT. Translation gives CASSMGHTNEKLFF. Full variable domain (outside the CDR3, taken from reference TRBV11-1 and TRBJ1-4): EAEVAQSPRYKITEKSQAVAFWCDPISGHATLYWYRQILGQGPELLVQFQDESVVDDSQLPKDRFSAERLKGVDSTLKIQPAELGDSAMYLCASSMGHTNEKLFFGSGTQLSVL.

V gene TRBV7-6 combines with J gene TRBJ2-2, with D unclear. Trimming shortened V by 1 base and J by 1 base, and 4 bases separated the two germline ends. This CDR3 has 14 amino acids. CDR1 and CDR2 from the germline V gene are SGHVS and FNYEAQ. The CDR3 bases are TGTGCCAGCAGCTTAGATAGGAACACCGGGGAGCTGTTTTTT. Amino acid sequence: CASSLDRNTGELFF. Drawing the rest from reference TRBV7-6 and TRBJ2-2, the complete variable domain is GAGVSQSPRYKVTKRGQDVALRCDPISGHVSLYWYRQALGQGPEFLTYFNYEAQQDKSGLPNDRFSAERPEGSISTLTIQRTEQRDSAMYRCASSLDRNTGELFFGEGSRLTVL.

The chain uses TRBV11-3 and TRBJ2-2; D may match TRBD1 or TRBD2 (5 bases each). This CDR3 has 13 amino acids. Trimming cost V 1 base and J 5 bases, with 5 bases left between them. CDR1 is SGHNT and CDR2 is YENEEA in the germline V gene. The CDR3: CASSLGGTGELFF. CDR3 DNA sequence: TGTGCCAGCAGCTTAGGGGGGACCGGGGAGCTGTTTTTT. The complete variable domain, with remaining parts taken from reference TRBV11-3 and TRBJ2-2, reads EAGVVQSPRYKIIEKKQPVAFWCNPISGHNTLYWYLQNLGQGPELLIRYENEEAVDDSQLPKDRFSAERLKGVDSTLKIQPAELGDSAVYLCASSLGGTGELFFGEGSRLTVL.

This chain uses TRBV6-5 with TRBJ2-7; 9 nucleotides align to TRBD1. Germline CDR1 reads MNHEY; CDR2 reads SVGAGI. This CDR3 region has 15 residues. With V trimmed by 2 bases and J by 4 bases, 6 bases remained unmatched. The CDR3 DNA follows: TGTGCCAGCAGTTACCGGATGACAGGGGGTTACGAGCAGTACTTC. It encodes CASSYRMTGGYEQYF.

The chain links TRBV11-2 to TRBJ1-2; D not certain. Trimming took 3 bases from V and 8 from J, leaving 10 bases between them. Germline CDR1 SGHAT, CDR2 FQNNGV. The CDR3 extends over 12 amino acids. The CDR3 coding sequence is TGTGCCAGCAGCTTCCGGGGTAACGGCTACACCTTC. Translation: CASSFRGNGYTF.

The chain recombines TRBV27 with TRBJ1-2; D unresolved. V lost 3 bases, J lost 5 bases, and 16 bases lay in between. Germline loops: CDR1 MNHEY, CDR2 SMNVEV (reference sequence). The CDR3 is 15 residues long. The CDR3 protein is CASSLFTDIRYGYTF. The DNA of the CDR3 is TGTGCCAGCAGTTTGTTCACAGACATTAGGTATGGCTACACCTTC.

The gene calls are TRBV9 and TRBJ2-3; D is ambiguous. CDR3 length: 14 amino acids. Germline V gene lookup returns CDR1 SGDLS and CDR2 YYNGEE. The V gene lost 1 base and the J gene lost 2 bases, with 8 bases spanning the gap. CDR3 DNA: TGTGCCAGCAGCGTAACGTGGGACACAGATACGCAGTATTTT. This sequence encodes CASSVTWDTDTQYF.

The chain combines TRBV7-3 with TRBJ1-1, with a weak D call TRBD1 (5 bases). Germline CDR1 SGHTA, CDR2 FQGTGA. V was clipped by 2 bases and J by 5 bases, with 9 bases between them. CDR3 length: 13 residues. The CDR3 coding sequence is TGTGCCAGCAGCTTAGACGGGGGAACTGAAGCTTTCTTT. It codes for CASSLDGGTEAFF.

The rearrangement joins TRBV9 to TRBJ1-1; D unresolved. CDR1 and CDR2 from the germline V gene are SGDLS and YYNGEE. CDR3 length equals 13 residues. Trimming cost V 0 bases and J 5 bases, with 8 bases left between them. In DNA form, the CDR3 reads TGTGCCAGCAGCGTAGCGGGGAATACTGAAGCTTTCTTT. It encodes CASSVAGNTEAFF.

The V call is TRBV6-1, the J call TRBJ1-2, with D perhaps TRBD1 (6 bases). Trimming removed 5 bases at V and 3 bases at J, with 10 bases between. This CDR3 has 13 amino acids. CDR1 is MNHNS, CDR2 SASEGT, per germline. The chain's CDR3 is CASSSQGDYGYTF. For the CDR3, the DNA is TGTGCCAGCAGTTCACAGGGTGACTATGGCTACACCTTC.

The chain employs TRBV30 and TRBJ1-4, with D hard to call. This CDR3 has 12 residues. V was shortened by 0 bases and J by 8 bases, with 7 bases between the two germline ends. Germline CDR1 reads GTSNPN; CDR2 reads SVGIG (reference sequence). CDR3 in DNA: TGTGCCTGGAGTGTATTGAGAGAAAAACTGTTTTTT. This encodes CAWSVLREKLFF.

This sequence joins TRBV5-4 and TRBJ2-1; 8 bases match TRBD2. The V gene end was trimmed by 5 bases and the J gene end by 3 bases; junction bases not matched to a gene: 13. The CDR3 length is 17 residues. CDR1 is SGHNT and CDR2 is YYREEE in the germline V gene (reference sequence). DNA of the CDR3: TGTGCCAGCAGTTGGGACGGGGGGGCCAGTATCTACAATGAGCAGTTCTTC. Encoded protein: CASSWDGGASIYNEQFF.

The gene calls are TRBV30 and TRBJ1-5; D unresolved. V was trimmed by 0 bases and J by 9 bases, leaving 18 bases between them. The CDR3 length is 15 residues. Germline values: CDR1 GTSNPN, CDR2 SVGIG (reference sequence). The CDR3 protein is CAWSVTASPLWPQHF. The CDR3 DNA reads as TGTGCCTGGAGTGTCACAGCTTCGCCCCTATGGCCCCAGCATTTT. Variable domain in full (rest from reference TRBV30 and TRBJ1-5): SQTIHQWPATLVQPVGSPLSLECTVEGTSNPNLYWYRQAAGRGLQLLFYSVGIGQISSEVPQNLSASRPQDRQFILSSKKLLLSDSGFYLCAWSVTASPLWPQHFGDGTRLSIL.

The J gene is TRBJ2-7, the V gene TRBV10-2; 14 bases match TRBD2. With V trimmed by 1 base and J by 6 bases, 11 bases remained unmatched. The V gene's germline CDR1 is WSHSY and CDR2 SAAADI. The CDR3 has 18 amino acids. This chain's CDR3 is CASSEYWTSGRLFREQYF. Written as DNA, the CDR3 is TGCGCCAGCAGTGAGTATTGGACTAGCGGGAGGCTGTTTCGCGAGCAGTACTTC.

This clone is large (0.1 to 1%) in the sample. The rearrangement links TRBV19 to TRBJ1-5, with D uncertain. V was cut by 5 bases and J by 5 bases, with 13 bases left in between. CDR1 is LNHDA and CDR2 is SQIVND in the germline V gene (reference sequence). The CDR3 covers 14 residues. CDR3 amino acids: CASSFTLTDQPQHF. CDR3 coding DNA: TGTGCCAGTAGTTTCACCTTGACCGATCAGCCCCAGCATTTT. The variable domain in full, completed from reference TRBV19 and TRBJ1-5, reads DGGITQSPKYLFRKEGQNVTLSCEQNLNHDAMYWYRQDPGQGLRLIYYSQIVNDFQKGDIAEGYSVSREKKESFPLTVTSAQKNPTAFYLCASSFTLTDQPQHFGDGTRLSIL.

The genes are TRBV27 and TRBJ2-7; 8 bases fit TRBD2. In germline, CDR1 is MNHEY, CDR2 SMNVEV (reference sequence). The CDR3 has 17 residues. Unmatched junction bases numbered 15, after V lost 4 bases and J lost 4 bases. This CDR3 reads CASSSATSALREYEQYF. DNA of the CDR3: TGTGCCAGCAGTTCTGCGACTAGCGCCCTAAGGGAGTACGAGCAGTACTTC.

V and J are TRBV5-1 and TRBJ2-2; no reliable D call. V was cut by 0 bases and J by 6 bases, with 6 bases left in between. Germline CDR1 SGHRS, CDR2 YFSETQ. The CDR3 runs 13 residues. The CDR3 is CASSLGVSGELFF. As DNA, the CDR3 is TGCGCCAGCAGCTTGGGCGTTTCCGGGGAGCTGTTTTTT.

The chain has TRBV5-1 and TRBJ2-5, with D perhaps matching TRBD1 or TRBD2 (5 bases each). There are 15 residues in the CDR3. V was cut by 2 bases and J by 0 bases, with 11 bases left in between. From germline, CDR1 is SGHRS and CDR2 YFSETQ. CDR3 sequence reads: CASSLVGVHQETQYF. In DNA, the CDR3 is TGCGCCAGCAGCTTAGTGGGGGTGCACCAAGAGACCCAGTACTTC.